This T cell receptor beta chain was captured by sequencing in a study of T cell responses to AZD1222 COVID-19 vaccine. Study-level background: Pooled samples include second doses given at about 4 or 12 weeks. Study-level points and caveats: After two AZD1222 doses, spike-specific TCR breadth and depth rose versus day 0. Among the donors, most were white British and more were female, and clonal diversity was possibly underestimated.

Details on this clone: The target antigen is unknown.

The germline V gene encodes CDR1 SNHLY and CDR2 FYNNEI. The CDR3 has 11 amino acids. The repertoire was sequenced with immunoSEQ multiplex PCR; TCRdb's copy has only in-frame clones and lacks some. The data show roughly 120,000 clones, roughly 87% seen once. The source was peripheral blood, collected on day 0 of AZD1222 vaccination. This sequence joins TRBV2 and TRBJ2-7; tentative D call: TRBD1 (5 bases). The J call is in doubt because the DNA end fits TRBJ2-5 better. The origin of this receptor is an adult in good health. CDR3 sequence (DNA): TGTGCCAGCAGTGAAACAGGGACCCAGTACTTC. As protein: CASSETGTQYF.